Listed below are T cell receptor beta chains from one sample, sequenced in a study of blood T cell repertoires in COVID-19. The method was immunoSEQ multiplex PCR; TCRdb's version includes in-frame clones alone and lacks a portion of them. The table includes roughly 120,000 clones, approximately 90% detected once. Sequencing was performed on peripheral blood. These receptors were obtained from a man in his sixties or seventies with active or convalescent COVID-19. The CDR3 runs from the conserved cysteine through the conserved F or W. The order of the fields is CDR3 DNA, CDR3 protein, D gene, CDR3 length, V gene, clone size, J gene. The D gene is left open where the match is weak. Size is stated for part of the rows, as once, few or many counts, or as a class when the clone is expanded.

TGTGCCAGCAGCAACGACAGGGGGGCCGTCAATGAGCAGTTCTTC,CASSNDRGAVNEQFF,TRBD1,15,TRBV3-1/TRBV3-2,.,TRBJ2-1
TGTGCCAGCAGTTTATCGGGATTCGAGCAGTACTTC,CASSLSGFEQYF,.,12,TRBV28,.,TRBJ2-7
TGCAGCGTTGAAGGGTTGACTAGCGGGAATCTCGAGCAGTACTTC,CSVEGLTSGNLEQYF,TRBD2,15,TRBV29-1,.,TRBJ2-7
TGTGCCAGCAGCTTATTGGGACAGGGGGCTGGAAACACCATATATTTT,CASSLLGQGAGNTIYF,TRBD1,16,TRBV11-2,.,TRBJ1-3
TGTGCCAGCAGTTACGGTCTAGCGGGGAACACAGATACGCAGTATTTT,CASSYGLAGNTDTQYF,TRBD2,16,TRBV6-2/TRBV6-3,.,TRBJ2-3
TGTGCCAGCTCACCACCGGGACAGGGAGGACATCAGCCCCAGCATTTT,CASSPPGQGGHQPQHF,TRBD1,16,TRBV18,.,TRBJ1-5
TGTGCCAGCAGTTTGACTTCTCCCCTTAGCGGGAACTACAATGAGCAGTTCTTC,CASSLTSPLSGNYNEQFF,TRBD2,18,TRBV27,.,TRBJ2-1
TGTGCCAGCAGTGCCCGGGACAGGGCTAGCTATGGCTACACCTTC,CASSARDRASYGYTF,TRBD1,15,TRBV25-1,.,TRBJ1-2
TGCAGCGTTGAAGATCTCTGGTCTAGCGGGAGTGTTTCAGATACGCAGTATTTT,CSVEDLWSSGSVSDTQYF,TRBD2,18,TRBV29-1,.,TRBJ2-3
TGTGCCAGCTCACCACCCGCGGGAGGGGCGAACACCGGGGAGCTGTTTTTT,CASSPPAGGANTGELFF,TRBD2,17,TRBV18,once,TRBJ2-2
TGTGCCAGCAGCTTAGTTTACGCGGGCGACTATGGCTACACCTTC,CASSLVYAGDYGYTF,.,15,TRBV7-8,many,TRBJ1-2
TGCGCCAGCAGTCAATCGCGCAGGGCCCTAACCATATATTTT,CASSQSRRALTIYF,.,14,TRBV23-1,once,TRBJ1-3
TGTGCCAGCAGCGCGGGGGCGAAAAGGAATGAGCAGTTCTTC,CASSAGAKRNEQFF,.,14,TRBV4-2,once,TRBJ2-1
TGTGCCAGCAGCTTGGTGGGCAACAATGAGCAGTTCTTC,CASSLVGNNEQFF,.,13,TRBV5-6,.,TRBJ2-1
TGTGCCAGCAGTGCCTACAGGGGTGCCTACGAGCAGTACTTC,CASSAYRGAYEQYF,TRBD1,14,TRBV28,.,TRBJ2-7